These 10 T cell receptor beta chains were all obtained from the same sample, sequenced in a study of T-cell reconstitution after alpha-beta-depleted transplantation in children. During its preparation, the TCRbeta library received unique molecular identifiers. TCRdb re-called the PCR reads through MiXCR, storing one row per CDR3 protein. The sample lists some 500,000 distinct CDR3 sequences; 18% were seen once. Material: PBMCs from the stem cell graft donor, obtained from the stem cell graft. All receptors come from a human donor who donated a stem cell graft to a child with acute lymphoblastic leukemia.

This clonotype has a handful of counts. The rearrangement uses TRBV14 and TRBJ2-5; maybe TRBD1 (5 bases). The CDR3 extends over 14 amino acids. V shed 0 bases and J shed 6 bases, with 11 bases lying between them. Germline CDR1 SGHDN, CDR2 FVKESK. CDR3 residues: CASSQEDIGQTQYF. CDR3 nucleotides: TGTGCCAGCAGCCAAGAGGACATTGGGCAGACCCAGTACTTC. Combining the CDR3 with reference TRBV14 and TRBJ2-5 gives the whole variable domain EAGVTQFPSHSVIEKGQTVTLRCDPISGHDNLYWYRRVMGKEIKFLLHFVKESKQDESGMPNNRFLAERTGGTYSTLKVQPAELEDSGVYFCASSQEDIGQTQYFGPGTRLLVL.

V gene TRBV4-1 combines with J gene TRBJ1-5; D may be TRBD1 (6 bases). The germline V gene has CDR1 MGHRA and CDR2 YSYEKL. The V end was cut by 0 bases, the J end by 9 bases, with 21 bases between. The CDR3 has 17 amino acids. CDR3 DNA: TGCGCCAGCAGCCAAGAAGGGGGTGGGCAGGCCCGAGGGCCCCAGCATTTT. This encodes CASSQEGGGQARGPQHF.

The V and J genes are TRBV5-1 and TRBJ2-5, with 8 bases matching TRBD2. Germline trimming cut 2 bases from V and 4 bases from J; bases unmatched to any gene: 7. Germline lookup yields CDR1 SGHRS and CDR2 YFSETQ. This CDR3 region has 15 residues. CDR3 DNA sequence: TGCGCCAGCAGCTTTTCGACTAGCGTTGGAGAGACCCAGTACTTC. It codes for CASSFSTSVGETQYF.

This clonotype turned up a few times. The V gene is TRBV24-1, the J gene TRBJ2-1, with 11 bases identical to TRBD2. This CDR3 has 15 amino acids. CDR1 KGHDR and CDR2 SFDVKD come from the germline V gene. J lost 6 bases, V lost 3 bases, and 3 bases had no gene match. CDR3 DNA sequence: TGTGCCACCAGTGATGTGACTAGCGGGATCAATGAGCAGTTCTTC. It yields the protein CATSDVTSGINEQFF.

This clonotype was seen a few times. The chain links TRBV10-2 to TRBJ2-7; 7 nucleotides match TRBD1. V lost 8 bases and J lost 5; bases outside the gene matches: 15. There are 15 residues in the CDR3. Germline lookup yields CDR1 WSHSY and CDR2 SAAADI. CDR3 in amino acids: CASQEDRVVKNEQYF. DNA for the CDR3: TGCGCCAGCCAGGAAGACAGGGTCGTCAAGAACGAGCAGTACTTC.

This clonotype was seen a few times. V and J are TRBV11-1 and TRBJ1-1; D is possibly TRBD1 (6 bases). The CDR3 extends over 20 amino acids. Trimming stripped 5 bases from V and 0 bases from J, with 28 bases between. Germline V gives CDR1 SGHAT, CDR2 FQDESV (reference sequence). The chain's CDR3 is CASSDERARWKGGMNTEAFF. As DNA, the CDR3 is TGTGCCAGCAGCGACGAGCGCGCTAGGTGGAAGGGGGGCATGAACACTGAAGCTTTCTTT.

The gene calls are TRBV9 and TRBJ2-5; 10 bases map to TRBD2. The V segment lost 0 bases and the J segment 0 bases; nucleotides outside the gene matches: 8. This CDR3 has 18 amino acids. Germline values: CDR1 SGDLS, CDR2 YYNGEE. DNA for the CDR3: TGTGCCAGCAGCGTAGGGTTGCTAGCGGGAGAGTACCAAGAGACCCAGTACTTC. Amino acids: CASSVGLLAGEYQETQYF.

The V gene is TRBV6-5, the J gene TRBJ1-1; weak D call: TRBD1 (6 bases). This CDR3 is 13 amino acids long. Trimming took off 2 bases at V and 5 bases at J, with 9 bases between the two ends. Germline values: CDR1 MNHEY, CDR2 SVGAGI. CDR3 in DNA: TGTGCCAGCAGTTACCTTAGGGGGACTGAAGCTTTCTTT. It yields the protein CASSYLRGTEAFF.

The V and J genes are TRBV9 and TRBJ2-7; 8 nucleotides align to TRBD2. CDR1 is SGDLS, CDR2 YYNGEE, per germline. Trimming at V came to 4 bases and at J to 5 bases, leaving 8 bases not matched to a gene. CDR3 length: 14 amino acids. Here the CDR3 reads CASSPSGSLDEQYF. In DNA form, the CDR3 reads TGTGCCAGCAGCCCGAGCGGGAGTCTCGACGAGCAGTACTTC.

This clonotype was seen more than once but under ten times. The chain joins TRBV27 to TRBJ2-7; no definite D call. CDR1 is MNHEY and CDR2 is SMNVEV in the germline V gene (reference sequence). V lost 6 bases, J lost 2 bases, and 8 bases lay in between. This CDR3 spans 12 amino acids. As DNA, the CDR3 is TGTGCCAGCAGATCAATCCCCTACGAGCAGTACTTC. This encodes CASRSIPYEQYF.